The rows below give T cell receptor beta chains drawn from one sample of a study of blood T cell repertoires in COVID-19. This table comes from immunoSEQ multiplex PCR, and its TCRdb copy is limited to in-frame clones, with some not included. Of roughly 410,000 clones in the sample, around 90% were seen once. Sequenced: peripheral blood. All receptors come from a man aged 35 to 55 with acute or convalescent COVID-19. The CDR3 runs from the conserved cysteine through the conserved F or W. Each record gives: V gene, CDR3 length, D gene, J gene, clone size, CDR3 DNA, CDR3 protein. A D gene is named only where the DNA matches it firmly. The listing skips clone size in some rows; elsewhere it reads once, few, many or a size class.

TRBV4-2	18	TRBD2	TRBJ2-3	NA	TGTGCCAGCAGCCCACGATTTATGGCTAGCGGGTCTCCGGATACGCAGTATTTT	CASSPRFMASGSPDTQYF
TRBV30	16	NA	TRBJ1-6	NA	TGTGCCTGGAGTGGGACCGGGGGGGCTGGTGGTTCACCCCTCCACTTT	CAWSGTGGAGGSPLHF
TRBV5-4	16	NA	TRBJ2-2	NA	TGTGCCAGCAGCTTGAGGCCAGGCGCGAACACCGGGGAGCTGTTTTTT	CASSLRPGANTGELFF
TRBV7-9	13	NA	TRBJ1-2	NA	TGTGCCAGCAGTGATCTCCCGGTTTTCGGCTACACCTTC	CASSDLPVFGYTF
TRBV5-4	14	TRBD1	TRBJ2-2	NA	TGTGCCAGCAGCCGAAGGGGGCTCACCGGGGAGCTGTTTTTT	CASSRRGLTGELFF
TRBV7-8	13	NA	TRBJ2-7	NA	TGTGCCAGCAGCTTAGACAGTTCCTACGAGCAGTACTTC	CASSLDSSYEQYF
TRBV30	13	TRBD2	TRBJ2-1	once	TGTGCCTGGACTAGCGGGAGATCCCATGAGCAGTTCTTC	CAWTSGRSHEQFF
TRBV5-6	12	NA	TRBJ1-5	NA	TGTGCCAGCAGCTTCACGGGGCAGCCCCAGCATTTT	CASSFTGQPQHF
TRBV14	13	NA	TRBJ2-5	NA	TGTGCCAGCCGCGGCCGACCACAAGAGACCCAGTACTTC	CASRGRPQETQYF
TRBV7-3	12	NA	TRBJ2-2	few	TGTGCCAGCAGCCCCCTCGGGGGGGAGCTGTTTTTT	CASSPLGGELFF
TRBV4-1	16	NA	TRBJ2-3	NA	TGCGCCAGCAGCCAAGATGGTCTAGGGGGCACAGATACGCAGTATTTT	CASSQDGLGGTDTQYF
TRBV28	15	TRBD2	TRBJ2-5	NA	TGTGCCAGCAGTCTTCTCCGGGGGGGCGGAGAGACCCAGTACTTC	CASSLLRGGGETQYF
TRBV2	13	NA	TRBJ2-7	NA	TGTGCCAGCAGTGCCCCCGGGGCCTACGAGCAGTACTTC	CASSAPGAYEQYF
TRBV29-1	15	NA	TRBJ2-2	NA	TGCAGCGTTGGGAAACAGGGCGCGAACACCGGGGAGCTGTTTTTT	CSVGKQGANTGELFF
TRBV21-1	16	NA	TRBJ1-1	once	TGTGCCAGCCAAAGAGGGGACACACTAAGATACACTGAAGCTTTCTTT	CASQRGDTLRYTEAFF
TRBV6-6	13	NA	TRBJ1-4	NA	TGTGCCAGCAGTTACGCGGGAAATGAAAAACTGTTTTTT	CASSYAGNEKLFF
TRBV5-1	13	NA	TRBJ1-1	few	TGCGCCAGCAGCTTGTTACGGGATACTGAAGCTTTCTTT	CASSLLRDTEAFF
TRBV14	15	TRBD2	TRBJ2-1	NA	TGTGCCAGCAGCCGAACGGGAGCGGGGGGGACTGAGCAGTTCTTC	CASSRTGAGGTEQFF
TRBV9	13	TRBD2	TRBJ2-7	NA	TGTGCCAGCAGCGCGACTAGCGGGGGGGAGCAGTACTTC	CASSATSGGEQYF
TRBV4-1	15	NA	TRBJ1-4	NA	TGCGCCAGCAGGGGAGGTTGGGAGAGAATCGAAAAACTGTTTTTT	CASRGGWERIEKLFF
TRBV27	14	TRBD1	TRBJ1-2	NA	TGTGCCAGCAGTCAGGGACAGGAGACCTATGGCTACACCTTC	CASSQGQETYGYTF
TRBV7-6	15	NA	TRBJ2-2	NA	TGTGCCAGCAGCTTAGGAGCTAGCTTGGCCGGGGAGCTGTTTTTT	CASSLGASLAGELFF
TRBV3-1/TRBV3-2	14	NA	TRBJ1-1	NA	TGTGCCAGCAGCCAAGGGACAGTGAACACTGAAGCTTTCTTT	CASSQGTVNTEAFF
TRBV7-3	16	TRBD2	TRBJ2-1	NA	TGTGCCAGCAGCTCTGCTAGCGGGAGGGGCTACAATGAGCAGTTCTTC	CASSSASGRGYNEQFF
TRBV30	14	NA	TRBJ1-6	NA	TGTGCCTGGAGTGTGAGAGGGTCGGATTCACCCCTCCACTTT	CAWSVRGSDSPLHF
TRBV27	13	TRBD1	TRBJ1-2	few	TGTGCCAGCAGTTGGGACAGTAACTATGGCTACACCTTC	CASSWDSNYGYTF
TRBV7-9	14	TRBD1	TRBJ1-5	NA	TGTGCCAGCAGCCCGACAGGGGGCGGTCAGCCCCAGCATTTT	CASSPTGGGQPQHF
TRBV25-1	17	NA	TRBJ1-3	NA	TGTGCCAGCAGTGAATTGGGCGGGGCGCGAGCTGGAAACACCATATATTTT	CASSELGGARAGNTIYF
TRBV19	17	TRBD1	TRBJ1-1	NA	TGTGCCAGTACCCTATGGAGACAGGGGCCTTCGAACACTGAAGCTTTCTTT	CASTLWRQGPSNTEAFF
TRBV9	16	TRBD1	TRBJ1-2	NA	TGTGCCAGCAGCGCGGCCACGGGACAGGGGGCCGGTGGCTACACCTTC	CASSAATGQGAGGYTF
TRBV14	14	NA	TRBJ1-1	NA	TGTGCCAGCAGCTCCCGGGGGGGTCGCACTGAAGCTTTCTTT	CASSSRGGRTEAFF
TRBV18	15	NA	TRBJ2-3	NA	TGTGCCAGCTCACCTAAAGACAGACTCACAGATACGCAGTATTTT	CASSPKDRLTDTQYF
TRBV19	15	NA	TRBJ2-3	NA	TGTGCCAGTAGTGTGACTAGGGGTAGCACAGATACGCAGTATTTT	CASSVTRGSTDTQYF
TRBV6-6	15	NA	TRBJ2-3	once	TGTGCCAGCAGTTACTTAAGTGCGGGCGCAGATACGCAGTATTTT	CASSYLSAGADTQYF
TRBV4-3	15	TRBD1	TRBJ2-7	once	TGCGCCAGCAGCCAAGACCCGCAGGGGGTCTACGAGCAGTACTTC	CASSQDPQGVYEQYF
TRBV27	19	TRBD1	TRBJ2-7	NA	TGTGCCAGCAGTCCCACGACAGGGCGAGCAGGGGGAAACTCCTACGAGCAGTACTTC	CASSPTTGRAGGNSYEQYF
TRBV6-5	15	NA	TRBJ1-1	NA	TGTGCCAGCAGTTACTCCAACCGCCGTCCCCAGGAAGCTTTCTTT	CASSYSNRRPQEAFF
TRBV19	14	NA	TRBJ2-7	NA	TGTGCCAGTAGTCCACAGACAGGAGCCTACGAGCAGTACTTC	CASSPQTGAYEQYF
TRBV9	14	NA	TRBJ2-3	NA	TGTGCCAGCAGCGTGTTAGGGGTAGGTGATACGCAGTATTTT	CASSVLGVGDTQYF
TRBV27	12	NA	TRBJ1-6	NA	TGTGCCAGCACCCTGGGGGGTTCACCCCTCCACTTT	CASTLGGSPLHF
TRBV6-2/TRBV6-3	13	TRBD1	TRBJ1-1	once	TGTGCCAGCAGTTTTAGGACAGGGCGGGAAGCTTTCTTT	CASSFRTGREAFF
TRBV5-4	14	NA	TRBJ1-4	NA	TGTGCCAGCAGCCCGGACAGAAGGGATGAAAAACTGTTTTTT	CASSPDRRDEKLFF
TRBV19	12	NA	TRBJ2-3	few	TGTGCCAGTCGTTCTATTCAGGGGCGCGAGGATTTT	CASRSIQGREDF
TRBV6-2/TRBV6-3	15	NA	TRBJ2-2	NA	TGTGCCAGCAGTTACCAACTAGAGGGGGCCGGGGAGCTGTTTTTT	CASSYQLEGAGELFF
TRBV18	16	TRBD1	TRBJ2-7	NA	TGTGCCAGCTCACCACCACTCCGACAGGGTGGCTCCGAGCAGTACTTC	CASSPPLRQGGSEQYF
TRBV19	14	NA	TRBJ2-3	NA	TGTGCCAGTAGTAAAGGGGGGGAGTCAGATACGCAGTATTTT	CASSKGGESDTQYF
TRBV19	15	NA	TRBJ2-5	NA	TGTGCCAGTAGTTCAAAGGGACCGGGGACTGAGACCCAGTACTTC	CASSSKGPGTETQYF
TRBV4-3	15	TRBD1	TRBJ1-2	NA	TGCGCCAGCAGCCAAGCGCGGGACAGGGTCTATGGCTACACCTTC	CASSQARDRVYGYTF
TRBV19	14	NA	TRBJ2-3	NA	TGTGCCAGTATGCTCGGACGGGACACAGATACGCAGTATTTT	CASMLGRDTDTQYF
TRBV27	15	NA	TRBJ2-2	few	TGTGCCAGCAGCCGAACAGGGTTGAACACCGGGGAGCTGTTTTTT	CASSRTGLNTGELFF
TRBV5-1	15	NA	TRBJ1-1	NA	TGCGCCAGCCTGCAGGAAGCGGGGCTAGACACTGAAGCTTTCTTT	CASLQEAGLDTEAFF
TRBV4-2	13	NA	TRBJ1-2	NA	TGTGCCAGCAGCCAAGGGACAGACTATGGCTACACCTTC	CASSQGTDYGYTF